This TCR beta chain was sequenced in a study of cytomegalovirus exposure and HLA in healthy donors. The CDR3 spans 18 residues. V was pared by 2 bases and J by 7 bases, with 24 bases between. The germline V gene encodes CDR1 SEHNR and CDR2 FQNEAQ (reference sequence). 60 Vbeta and 13 Jbeta primers were used in PCR. The repertoire was sequenced with immunoSEQ multiplex PCR; TCRdb's copy has only in-frame clones and lacks some. The table includes 90,000 to 100,000 clones, more than 55% detected once. Overall study findings and caveats: The study found most TCR sequences rare, yet found some public TCRs in many donors. Some TCR beta chains (about 180 of them) were listed as cytomegalovirus-associated. Specificity of a few CMV-associated chains for CMV antigens was verified in vitro.

On this clone: Its target is unknown.

The chain recombines TRBV7-9 with TRBJ2-1, with a tentative D call TRBD1 (5 bases). The sequenced sample was PBMCs. The receptor comes from a boy aged 5-17 years in good health and CMV-seropositive. The CDR3 spells CASSLYMIPGISSNEQFF. The CDR3 nucleotides are TGTGCCAGCAGCTTATACATGATACCAGGGATCTCGTCGAATGAGCAGTTCTTC.